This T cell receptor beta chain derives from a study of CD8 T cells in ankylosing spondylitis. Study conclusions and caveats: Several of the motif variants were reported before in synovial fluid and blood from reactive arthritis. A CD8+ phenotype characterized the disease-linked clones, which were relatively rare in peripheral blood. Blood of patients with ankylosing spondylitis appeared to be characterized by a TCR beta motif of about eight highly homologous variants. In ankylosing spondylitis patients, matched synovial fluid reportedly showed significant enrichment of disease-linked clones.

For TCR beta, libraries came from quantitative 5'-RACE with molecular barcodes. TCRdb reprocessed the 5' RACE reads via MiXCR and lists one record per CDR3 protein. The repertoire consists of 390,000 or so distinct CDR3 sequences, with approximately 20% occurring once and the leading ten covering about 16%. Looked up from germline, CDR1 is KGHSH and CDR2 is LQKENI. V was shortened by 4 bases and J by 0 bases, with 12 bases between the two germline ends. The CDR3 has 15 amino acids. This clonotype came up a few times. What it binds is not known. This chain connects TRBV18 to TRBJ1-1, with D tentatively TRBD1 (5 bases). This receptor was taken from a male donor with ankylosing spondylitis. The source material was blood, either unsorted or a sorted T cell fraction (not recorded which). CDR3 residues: CASSQTDNMNTEAFF. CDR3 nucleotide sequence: TGTGCCAGCTCACAAACGGACAACATGAACACTGAAGCTTTCTTT.